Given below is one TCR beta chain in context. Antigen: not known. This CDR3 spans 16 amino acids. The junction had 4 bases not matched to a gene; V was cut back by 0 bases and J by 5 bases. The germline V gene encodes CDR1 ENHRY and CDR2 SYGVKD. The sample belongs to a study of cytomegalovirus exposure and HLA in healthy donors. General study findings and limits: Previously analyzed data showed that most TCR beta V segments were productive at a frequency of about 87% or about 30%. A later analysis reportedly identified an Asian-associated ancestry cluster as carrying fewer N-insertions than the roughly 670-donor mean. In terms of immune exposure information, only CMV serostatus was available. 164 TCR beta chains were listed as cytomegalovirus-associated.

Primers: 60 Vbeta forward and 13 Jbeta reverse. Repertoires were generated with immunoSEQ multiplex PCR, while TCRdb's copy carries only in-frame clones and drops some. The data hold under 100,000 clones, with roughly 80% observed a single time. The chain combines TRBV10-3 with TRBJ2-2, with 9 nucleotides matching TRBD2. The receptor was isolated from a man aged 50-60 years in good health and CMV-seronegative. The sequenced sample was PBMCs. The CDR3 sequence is CAISESTSGLTGELFF. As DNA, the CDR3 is TGTGCCATCAGTGAGTCGACTAGCGGACTAACCGGGGAGCTGTTTTTT.